This TCR beta chain was sequenced during a study of cytomegalovirus exposure and HLA in healthy donors. A remark on this clone: The antigen is not known.

The V end was cut by 1 base, the J end by 3 bases, with 6 bases between. CDR3 length equals 13 residues. Germline lookup yields CDR1 SGHDT and CDR2 YYEEEE. Repertoires were generated with immunoSEQ multiplex PCR, while TCRdb's copy carries only in-frame clones and drops some. This sample carries over 150,000 clones, about 86% of them seen once, and the ten largest clones take roughly 5.7%. Notes on the study in general: The study recorded 164 TCR beta chains that were cytomegalovirus-associated.

The chain is built from TRBV5-6 and TRBJ2-3; D is unclear. Sequencing was performed on PBMCs. The clonotype originates from a woman aged 25 to 39 in good health and CMV-seronegative. CDR3 coding DNA: TGTGCCAGCAGCTTGCGACCTACAGATACGCAGTATTTT. Translated, it gives CASSLRPTDTQYF.